The present T cell receptor beta chain was sequenced within a study of response to subunit inactivated influenza vaccine. Each CDR3 protein is one row after TCRdb ran MiXCR on the RT-PCR reads. The sample shows around 750,000 distinct CDR3 sequences, roughly 20% of them seen only once. On this clonotype: Its antigen is still unknown.

Study conclusions and caveats: Each seasonal influenza vaccination, the authors suggested, recruits few new T cells.

Germline lookup yields CDR1 SGHVS and CDR2 FNYEAQ. Losses at the gene ends were 1 base for V and 10 bases for J; bases not matched to a gene: 4. The CDR3 is made up of 14 amino acids. The chain joins TRBV7-6 to TRBJ2-1; 10 positions agree with TRBD1. The specimen comprised PBMCs from blood, sampled 5 days after vaccination. The receptor was derived from a man aged 50-59 years who received an inactivated influenza vaccine. The CDR3 nucleotides are TGTGCCAGCAGCTTAGAGACAGGGGGCTGGGAGCAGTTCTTC. Encoded protein: CASSLETGGWEQFF. Full variable domain (outside the CDR3, taken from reference TRBV7-6 and TRBJ2-1): GAGVSQSPRYKVTKRGQDVALRCDPISGHVSLYWYRQALGQGPEFLTYFNYEAQQDKSGLPNDRFSAERPEGSISTLTIQRTEQRDSAMYRCASSLETGGWEQFFGPGTRLTVL.